The clone carrying this TCR beta chain was recorded once. The data originate from a study of blood T cell repertoires in COVID-19. Study-wide context: COVID-19 samples from acute and convalescent phases originated in the United States, Italy and Spain. T cells, B-cell-depleted T cells, or PBMCs provided the cDNA or gDNA that served as material.

In the original workflow: Amplification of reference gene primers was used by the study to estimate nucleated cell counts. TCRdb keeps only in-frame clones here, not all; method: immunoSEQ multiplex PCR. Clone size and V and J calls were adopted from that table, with D and trimming inferred from the DNA. The sample comprises around 170,000 clones, roughly 87% of which are singletons, and about 5.7% rests with the top ten. Germline-derived CDR1 and CDR2 are SNHLY and FYNNEI. V lost 6 bases and J lost 15; bases outside the gene matches: 4. The CDR3 sequence is 12 residues long. The V call is TRBV2, the J call TRBJ2-1; TRBD2 aligns across 14 bases. This receptor was obtained from a woman in her 40s with acute or convalescent COVID-19. Sequencing was carried out using peripheral blood. The CDR3 loop is CASRGLAGAVFF. The CDR3 DNA reads as TGTGCCAGCAGGGGACTAGCGGGAGCGGTGTTCTTC.